The 14 T cell receptor beta chains reported below all come from one sample, sequenced in a study of blood T cell repertoires in COVID-19 (dated by TCRdb to 2018 to 2020). Receptor libraries were prepared by the immunoSEQ multiplex PCR assay. TCRdb retrieved this table from immuneACCESS and kept in-frame rearrangements only. Not all clones are present; in checked studies, unresolved V genes account for under half, and no reason is known for the remainder. The sample table contains roughly 500,000 clones; only one count was recorded for roughly 90% of them. The biggest ten clones account for 1.5% to 2% of the sample. Material: PBMCs or T cells enriched from blood (not recorded which). These receptors came from a middle-aged woman who had recovered from COVID-19.

The chain has TRBV4-3 and TRBJ1-2; D might be TRBD1 (6 bases). CDR1 and CDR2 from the germline V gene are LGHNA and YSLEER. This CDR3 has 18 residues. The V end lost 2 bases, the J end lost 0 bases, and 19 bases lay between the germline ends. The DNA for the CDR3 is TGCGCCAGCAGCCAATACCCGGGGTGGGGGCCAGCTAACTATGGCTACACCTTC. Its protein product is CASSQYPGWGPANYGYTF.

The gene calls are TRBV19 and TRBJ1-6; 8 nucleotides align to TRBD1. This CDR3 contains 15 residues. With V trimmed by 7 bases and J by 7 bases, 9 bases remained unmatched. Germline CDR1 reads LNHDA; CDR2 reads SQIVND (reference sequence). CDR3: CASNPGQGGNSPLHF. DNA of the CDR3: TGTGCCAGTAACCCTGGACAGGGAGGGAATTCACCCCTCCACTTT.

This rearrangement joins TRBV19 to TRBJ1-2, with 8 bases lining up with TRBD1. V shed 5 bases and J 10 bases; nucleotides not matched to a gene: 9. CDR1 and CDR2 (germline): LNHDA, SQIVND (reference sequence). CDR3 size: 13 residues. The CDR3 DNA sequence: TGTGCCAGTAGTCGCAGTGGACAGGGACACTACACCTTC. Translation: CASSRSGQGHYTF.

The genes are TRBV4-1 and TRBJ1-1, with 10 bases matching TRBD1. Germline loops: CDR1 MGHRA, CDR2 YSYEKL. The CDR3 extends over 16 amino acids. The ends lost 5 bases at V and 1 base at J; junction bases unmatched: 7. Here the CDR3 reads CASSYTGTGENTEAFF. CDR3 nucleotide sequence: TGCGCCAGCAGCTACACCGGGACAGGGGAGAACACTGAAGCTTTCTTT.

The J gene is TRBJ1-1, the V gene TRBV6-5; no clear D gene. The germline gives CDR1 MNHEY, CDR2 SVGAGI. V was trimmed by 9 bases and J by 3 bases, leaving 17 bases between them. The CDR3 covers 14 residues. Here the CDR3 reads CASWSPMRDTEAFF. For the CDR3, the DNA is TGTGCCAGTTGGAGTCCAATGAGGGACACTGAAGCTTTCTTT.

This chain joins TRBV15 and TRBJ1-4; 8 nucleotides match TRBD1. V was pared by 6 bases and J by 8 bases, with 11 bases of the junction left unmatched. This CDR3 has 15 residues. CDR1 is LNHNV, CDR2 YYDKDF, per germline (reference sequence). Written as DNA, the CDR3 is TGTGCCACCAGTCTGGACAGGGCTGTTGGAGAAAAACTGTTTTTT. Protein sequence: CATSLDRAVGEKLFF.

This chain connects TRBV3-1 (or the pseudogene TRBV3-2) to TRBJ2-7; D possibly corresponds to TRBD1 (6 bases). The CDR3 has 15 amino acids. The V gene lost 1 base and the J gene lost 5 bases, with 15 bases spanning the gap. Germline CDR1 is LGHDT and CDR2 is YNNKEL (reference sequence). CDR3 sequence reads: CASSQVLVGANEQYF. In nucleotides, the CDR3 is TGTGCCAGCAGCCAAGTACTGGTGGGGGCCAACGAGCAGTACTTC.

V and J are TRBV7-9 and TRBJ1-1, with a tentative D call TRBD1 (6 bases). The V gene's germline CDR1 is SEHNR and CDR2 FQNEAQ (reference sequence). The CDR3 has 11 amino acids. The V end lost 5 bases, the J end lost 8 bases, and 9 bases lay between the germline ends. The CDR3 DNA sequence: TGTGCCAGCAGCCCCGGGACAGAAGCTTTCTTT. It translates to CASSPGTEAFF.

This chain links TRBV7-2 with TRBJ2-7; 8 nucleotides align to TRBD1. V lost 1 base, J lost 4 bases, and 9 bases stayed unmatched. Per germline, CDR1 SGHTA and CDR2 FQGNSA. The CDR3 length is 16 residues. DNA for the CDR3: TGTGCCAGCAGCTTAGTGTCGGGACAGGATTTTTACGAGCAGTACTTC. Encoded protein: CASSLVSGQDFYEQYF. The complete variable domain, with remaining parts taken from reference TRBV7-2 and TRBJ2-7, reads GAGVSQSPSNKVTEKGKDVELRCDPISGHTALYWYRQSLGQGLEFLIYFQGNSAPDKSGLPSDRFSAERTGGSVSTLTIQRTQQEDSAVYLCASSLVSGQDFYEQYFGPGTRLTVT.

The V call is TRBV3-1 (or the pseudogene TRBV3-2), the J call TRBJ2-3, with 9 bases that match TRBD2. V gave up 1 base and J gave up 1 base; unmatched junction bases: 3. CDR3 length: 16 amino acids. CDR1 and CDR2 (germline): LGHDT, YNNKEL (reference sequence). The CDR3 nucleotides are TGTGCCAGCAGCCAAGCCCGACTAGCGGGCACAGATACGCAGTATTTT. Its protein product is CASSQARLAGTDTQYF.

The V gene is TRBV28, the J gene TRBJ1-1; the match to TRBD1 covers 10 bases. Trimming cost V 3 bases and J 7 bases; bases outside gene matches: 11. Germline CDR1 and CDR2: MDHEN and SYDVKM. The CDR3 is 16 residues long. The CDR3 nucleotides read TGTGCCAGCAGTTTTCTTCCGGGACAGGGGCGGGTTGAAGCTTTCTTT. Translating gives CASSFLPGQGRVEAFF. Drawing the rest from reference TRBV28 and TRBJ1-1, the complete variable domain is DVKVTQSSRYLVKRTGEKVFLECVQDMDHENMFWYRQDPGLGLRLIYFSYDVKMKEKGDIPEGYSVSREKKERFSLILESASTNQTSMYLCASSFLPGQGRVEAFFGQGTRLTVV.

The rearrangement uses TRBV15 and TRBJ1-1; 7 bases line up with TRBD1. Trimming cost V 3 bases and J 0 bases; bases outside gene matches: 10. The germline CDR1 and CDR2 sequences are LNHNV and YYDKDF (reference sequence). This CDR3 region has 17 residues. The CDR3 coding sequence is TGTGCCACCAGCAGTAGCAAGACAGGGCCCTTGAACACTGAAGCTTTCTTT. Its translation is CATSSSKTGPLNTEAFF.

This chain joins TRBV2 and TRBJ2-1, with 11 nucleotides matching TRBD2. Per germline, CDR1 SNHLY and CDR2 FYNNEI. The CDR3 length is 17 residues. The V segment lost 6 bases and the J segment 4 bases; nucleotides outside the gene matches: 11. The CDR3 is CASRPILLAGAYNEQFF. The CDR3, as DNA: TGTGCCAGCAGGCCCATCCTACTAGCGGGAGCTTACAATGAGCAGTTCTTC.

This clone showed up just once. The chain carries TRBV5-5 and TRBJ2-1, with 8 nucleotides matching TRBD2. Germline trimming cut 4 bases from V and 3 bases from J; bases unmatched to any gene: 9. CDR1 and CDR2 (germline): SGHKS, YYEKEE (reference sequence). This CDR3 comprises 16 residues. CDR3 loop: CASSPRELADYNEQFF. The CDR3 coding sequence is TGTGCCAGCAGCCCGAGGGAACTAGCGGACTACAATGAGCAGTTCTTC.